The 32 T cell receptor beta chains below all came from one sample that was sequenced in a study of T-cell reconstitution after alpha-beta-depleted transplantation in children. Construction of the TCRbeta library involved unique molecular identifiers. TCRdb called the PCR reads again in MiXCR, with one record for every CDR3 protein. The sample consists of about 240,000 distinct CDR3 sequences, around 12% of them appearing once. Specimen: PBMCs from the stem cell graft donor, collected from the stem cell graft. These receptor sequences come from a human donor who donated a stem cell graft to a child with acute lymphoblastic leukemia.

In this sample, this clonotype turned up many times. V and J are TRBV2 and TRBJ1-5; no clear D gene. V lost 7 bases, J lost 2 bases, and 6 bases lay in between. From germline, CDR1 is SNHLY and CDR2 FYNNEI. The CDR3 length is 12 residues. Here the CDR3 reads CASTSGNQPQHF. In nucleotides, the CDR3 is TGTGCCAGCACAAGTGGCAATCAGCCCCAGCATTTT.

This clonotype was recorded many times. V is TRBV12-3 or TRBV12-4 and J is TRBJ1-6; TRBD1 matches at 7 bases. Unmatched junction bases numbered 7, after V lost 3 bases and J lost 8 bases. The CDR3 runs 15 residues. The CDR3 region is CASSLAGGIDSPLHF. The CDR3 DNA reads as TGTGCCAGCAGTTTGGCAGGGGGGATAGATTCACCCCTCCACTTT.

Ten or more counts support this clonotype. The chain uses TRBV7-3 and TRBJ2-1, with TRBD2 as a possible D gene (5 bases). Trimming took 0 bases from V and 0 from J, leaving 6 bases between them. CDR1 and CDR2 (germline): SGHTA, FQGTGA. The CDR3 loop spans 15 amino acids. This CDR3 reads CASSLTGSSYNEQFF. As DNA, the CDR3 is TGTGCCAGCAGCTTAACTGGGAGCTCCTACAATGAGCAGTTCTTC. Combining the CDR3 with reference TRBV7-3 and TRBJ2-1 gives the whole variable domain GAGVSQTPSNKVTEKGKYVELRCDPISGHTALYWYRQSLGQGPEFLIYFQGTGAADDSGLPNDRFFAVRPEGSVSTLKIQRTERGDSAVYLCASSLTGSSYNEQFFGPGTRLTVL.

This clonotype has a handful of counts. The V and J genes are TRBV7-9 and TRBJ1-1; 7 bases fit TRBD1. The CDR3 totals 16 residues. Germline V gene lookup returns CDR1 SEHNR and CDR2 FQNEAQ (reference sequence). After removal of 8 bases from V and 0 bases from J, the junction contained 12 bases not matched to a gene. CDR3 sequence: CASVQQGIAMNTEAFF. The CDR3 coding sequence is TGTGCCAGCGTACAACAGGGGATCGCCATGAACACTGAAGCTTTCTTT. The entire variable domain, with the rest obtained from reference TRBV7-9 and TRBJ1-1, is as follows: DTGVSQNPRHKITKRGQNVTFRCDPISEHNRLYWYRQTLGQGPEFLTYFQNEAQLEKSRLLSDRFSAERPKGSFSTLEIQRTEQGDSAMYLCASVQQGIAMNTEAFFGQGTRLTVV.

This clonotype appeared many times. This sequence joins TRBV20-1 and TRBJ2-1, with D tentatively TRBD1 or TRBD2 (5 bases each). The CDR3 loop spans 15 amino acids. Germline V CDR1 and CDR2: DFQATT, SNEGSKA (reference sequence). Trimming stripped 6 bases from V and 0 bases from J, with 15 bases between. This CDR3 reads CSADPPGGSYNEQFF. CDR3 bases: TGCAGTGCCGACCCTCCTGGGGGCTCCTACAATGAGCAGTTCTTC.

This clonotype was seen at least ten times. The genes are TRBV6-1 and TRBJ2-7; D is unresolved. Trimming pared 6 bases from V and 0 bases from J, leaving 12 bases between. The germline V gene has CDR1 MNHNS and CDR2 SASEGT. This CDR3 contains 14 residues. CDR3 DNA sequence: TGTGCCAGCAGACGACTTAGAAGCTCCTACGAGCAGTACTTC. This codes for CASRRLRSSYEQYF.

This clonotype appeared many times. This sequence joins TRBV7-9 and TRBJ1-1, with TRBD1 matching over 8 bases. Trimming at V came to 2 bases and at J to 4 bases, leaving 3 bases not matched to a gene. Germline V CDR1 and CDR2: SEHNR, FQNEAQ (reference sequence). The CDR3 contains 14 residues. The DNA for the CDR3 is TGTGCCAGCAGCTTACCAGGGGGCCTCACTGAAGCTTTCTTT. It encodes CASSLPGGLTEAFF.

This clonotype occurred many times. The chain recombines TRBV2 with TRBJ2-3; either TRBD1 or TRBD2 may fit D (7 bases each). The CDR3 is 16 amino acids. V shed 8 bases and J shed 3 bases, with 21 bases lying between them. Germline CDR1 reads SNHLY; CDR2 reads FYNNEI. CDR3 sequence reads: CASGDRQGGETDTQYF. Here the CDR3 DNA reads TGTGCCAGCGGGGATAGACAGGGAGGGGAAACAGATACGCAGTATTTT.

This chain links TRBV20-1 with TRBJ2-7; the D call may be TRBD1 or TRBD2 (5 bases each). Germline CDR1 and CDR2: DFQATT and SNEGSKA (reference sequence). The CDR3 spans 14 residues. Trimming removed 4 bases from V and 2 bases from J, with 15 bases in between. The CDR3 DNA reads as TGCAGTGCTAATGCCGGGGCCAATCCCTACGAGCAGTACTTC. This codes for CSANAGANPYEQYF.

This chain links TRBV9 with TRBJ2-1, with D maybe TRBD1 (7 bases). The V gene lost 0 bases and the J gene lost 4 bases, with 14 bases spanning the gap. The CDR3 extends over 16 amino acids. The germline CDR1 and CDR2 sequences are SGDLS and YYNGEE. CDR3 in amino acids: CASSVAAGQPYNEQFF. The CDR3 nucleotides are TGTGCCAGCAGCGTAGCTGCGGGACAGCCTTACAATGAGCAGTTCTTC.

The chain links TRBV19 to TRBJ2-3; 7 bases fit TRBD1. After removal of 8 bases from V and 4 bases from J, the junction contained 9 bases not matched to a gene. Germline CDR1 is LNHDA and CDR2 is SQIVND (reference sequence). The CDR3 runs 14 residues. CDR3 DNA: TGTGCCAGTCGGCAAGACAGGGTCCCAGATACGCAGTATTTT. It encodes CASRQDRVPDTQYF.

At least ten counts were recorded for this clonotype. This chain links TRBV5-1 with TRBJ2-5; TRBD2 matches 13 bases. The J segment lost 5 bases and the V segment lost 5 bases, leaving 9 bases of the junction unmatched. In germline, CDR1 is SGHRS, CDR2 YFSETQ. This CDR3 is built from 16 residues. The CDR3 nucleotides read TGCGCCAGCAGAAGAACTAGCGGGGGGGCCGGGGAGACCCAGTACTTC. It translates to CASRRTSGGAGETQYF.

This clonotype came up many times. This CDR3 is CASTDPTGGPYGYTF. The DNA for the CDR3 is TGTGCCAGCACCGACCCCACGGGGGGGCCCTATGGCTACACCTTC. This rearrangement joins TRBV6-2 or TRBV6-3 to TRBJ1-2; tentative D call: TRBD1 (6 bases). This CDR3 region has 15 residues. Per germline, CDR1 MNHEY and CDR2 SVGEGT. Trimming removed 7 bases at V and 4 bases at J, with 19 bases between.

This clonotype was counted once. The chain couples TRBV29-1 to TRBJ1-2; weak D call: TRBD1 (5 bases). The V gene's germline CDR1 is SQVTM and CDR2 ANQGSEA. Deletions cut 5 bases from V and 2 bases from J, with 15 bases between. CDR3 size: 14 residues. The CDR3 coding sequence is TGCAGCGTTTCTAACGACAGCCCAAACTATGGCTACACCTTC. Its protein is CSVSNDSPNYGYTF. Full variable domain (remainder filled in from reference TRBV29-1 and TRBJ1-2): SAVISQKPSRDICQRGTSLTIQCQVDSQVTMMFWYRQQPGQSLTLIATANQGSEATYESGFVIDKFPISRPNLTFSTLTVSNMSPEDSSIYLCSVSNDSPNYGYTFGSGTRLTVV.

This clonotype was found many times. The chain has TRBV9 and TRBJ2-5; weak D call: TRBD2 (7 bases). Germline V CDR1 and CDR2: SGDLS, YYNGEE. The CDR3 is 18 amino acids. The V end lost 4 bases, the J end lost 2 bases, and 24 bases lay between the germline ends. The CDR3 is CASSLSSGRGANQETQYF. The CDR3 bases are TGTGCCAGCAGCCTATCCTCGGGGAGGGGGGCCAATCAAGAGACCCAGTACTTC.

This clonotype came up many times. This chain uses TRBV28 with TRBJ2-7; D may be TRBD1 (6 bases). V was shortened by 7 bases and J by 7 bases, with 14 bases between the two germline ends. This CDR3 contains 12 residues. Germline V gene lookup returns CDR1 MDHEN and CDR2 SYDVKM. This CDR3 reads CASTSDSWEQYF. For the CDR3, the DNA is TGTGCCAGCACCTCGGACAGTTGGGAGCAGTACTTC. Using reference TRBV28 and TRBJ2-7 for the parts outside the CDR3, the full variable domain is DVKVTQSSRYLVKRTGEKVFLECVQDMDHENMFWYRQDPGLGLRLIYFSYDVKMKEKGDIPEGYSVSREKKERFSLILESASTNQTSMYLCASTSDSWEQYFGPGTRLTVT.

The chain carries TRBV19 and TRBJ2-4; D remains ambiguous. Germline CDR1 is LNHDA and CDR2 is SQIVND (reference sequence). This CDR3 has 14 residues. Trimming took 0 bases from V and 5 from J, leaving 8 bases between them. CDR3 region: CASSIEAGENIQYF. DNA for the CDR3: TGTGCCAGTAGTATAGAGGCAGGAGAAAACATTCAGTACTTC. The whole variable domain, filled in from reference TRBV19 and TRBJ2-4, reads DGGITQSPKYLFRKEGQNVTLSCEQNLNHDAMYWYRQDPGQGLRLIYYSQIVNDFQKGDIAEGYSVSREKKESFPLTVTSAQKNPTAFYLCASSIEAGENIQYFGAGTRLSVL.

The CDR3 nucleotides are TGTGCCAGCAGCTTAGCGCCTTCGGGTCCCGCGGGGGGAAAACTGTTTTTT. It yields the protein CASSLAPSGPAGGKLFF. V gene TRBV7-2 combines with J gene TRBJ1-4, with D maybe TRBD1 (5 bases). CDR3 length: 17 amino acids. From germline, CDR1 is SGHTA and CDR2 FQGNSA. Trimming left V 0 bases short and J 10 bases short, with 21 bases between.

This clonotype has a count of ten or more. The chain employs TRBV20-1 and TRBJ2-5; D is unresolved. The V and J ends lost 3 bases and 2 bases respectively, with 10 bases between them. Germline lookup yields CDR1 DFQATT and CDR2 SNEGSKA (reference sequence). The CDR3 runs to 13 residues. Here the CDR3 reads CSASSYPQETQYF. The CDR3 region has the DNA TGCAGTGCTAGCTCTTATCCTCAAGAGACCCAGTACTTC.

This chain joins TRBV11-2 and TRBJ2-1; 8 bases agree with TRBD2. The CDR3 totals 18 residues. The germline gives CDR1 SGHAT, CDR2 FQNNGV. Trimming at V came to 0 bases and at J to 0 bases, leaving 7 bases not matched to a gene. Here the CDR3 DNA reads TGTGCCAGCAGCTTAGATCCCAGCGGGGGAACCTCCTACAATGAGCAGTTCTTC. Its protein is CASSLDPSGGTSYNEQFF.

This clonotype was recorded at least ten times. This chain joins TRBV28 and TRBJ2-3; D might be TRBD1 or TRBD2, each matching 5 bases. CDR1 is MDHEN and CDR2 is SYDVKM in the germline V gene. The CDR3 is 15 residues long. V lost 6 bases to trimming and J lost 4 bases, with 17 bases between them. The DNA for the CDR3 is TGTGCCAGCAGCTCCCTCTTGTCGGGGCCAGATACGCAGTATTTT. Its translation: CASSSLLSGPDTQYF. Variable domain in full (rest from reference TRBV28 and TRBJ2-3): DVKVTQSSRYLVKRTGEKVFLECVQDMDHENMFWYRQDPGLGLRLIYFSYDVKMKEKGDIPEGYSVSREKKERFSLILESASTNQTSMYLCASSSLLSGPDTQYFGPGTRLTVL.

This clonotype was counted many times. The chain carries TRBV20-1 and TRBJ1-2, with D uncertain. Trimming pared 0 bases from V and 0 bases from J, leaving 8 bases between. The CDR3 totals 14 residues. Germline CDR1 and CDR2: DFQATT and SNEGSKA (reference sequence). In nucleotides, the CDR3 is TGCAGTGCTAGAGAACGGGGAGCTAACTATGGCTACACCTTC. This codes for CSARERGANYGYTF.

V usage is TRBV30 and J usage is TRBJ2-7; 7 bases match TRBD2. CDR3 length: 13 residues. Germline assignment: CDR1 GTSNPN and CDR2 SVGIG (reference sequence). V was pared by 2 bases and J by 2 bases, with 3 bases of the junction left unmatched. CDR3 sequence (DNA): TGTGCCTGGAGTAGCGGGACCGCCTACGAGCAGTACTTC. It specifies CAWSSGTAYEQYF.

The chain combines TRBV4-3 with TRBJ2-5; D might be TRBD1 or TRBD2, each matching 6 bases. The CDR3 contains 15 residues. Between the trimmed V and J ends, which lost 0 bases and 4 bases, there was a span of 12 bases. Looked up from germline, CDR1 is LGHNA and CDR2 is YSLEER. CDR3 residues: CASSQEGGLRETQYF. As DNA, the CDR3 is TGCGCCAGCAGCCAAGAAGGGGGGCTTCGAGAGACCCAGTACTTC.

This clonotype came up many times. V is TRBV11-2 and J is TRBJ2-2; D is unresolved. This CDR3 is built from 15 residues. Germline V gene sequence: CDR1 SGHAT, CDR2 FQNNGV. V was clipped by 10 bases and J by 5 bases, with 20 bases between them. The CDR3 bases are TGTGCCATCGACATTTATACAGCCCGGACCGGGGAGCTGTTTTTT. Translating gives CAIDIYTARTGELFF.

The chain joins TRBV12-3 or TRBV12-4 to TRBJ1-5; 8 positions agree with TRBD1. The CDR3 totals 19 residues. V was clipped by 3 bases and J by 0 bases; unmatched bases: 13. The CDR3 loop reads CASSFRQGAVTDSNQPQHF. Written as DNA, the CDR3 is TGTGCCAGCAGTTTCAGGCAGGGGGCTGTTACGGATAGCAATCAGCCCCAGCATTTT.

This clonotype was recorded at least ten times. The chain employs TRBV20-1 and TRBJ1-1, with TRBD1 identical over 7 bases. Germline CDR1 DFQATT, CDR2 SNEGSKA (reference sequence). CDR3 size: 15 residues. V was pared by 1 base and J by 1 base, with 6 bases of the junction left unmatched. The CDR3 here is CSARAVGQRNTEAFF. The CDR3 coding sequence is TGCAGTGCTAGAGCTGTGGGACAGCGGAACACTGAAGCTTTCTTT.

This clonotype was recorded at least ten times. V is TRBV5-5 and J is TRBJ1-1, with D hard to call. This CDR3 is 13 amino acids long. The V gene lost 0 bases and the J gene lost 5 bases, with 8 bases spanning the gap. Germline V gene lookup returns CDR1 SGHKS and CDR2 YYEKEE (reference sequence). The CDR3 spells CASSLGHSTEAFF. The CDR3 coding sequence is TGTGCCAGCAGCTTGGGACATTCGACTGAAGCTTTCTTT. Full variable domain (rest looked up from reference TRBV5-5 and TRBJ1-1): DAGVTQSPTHLIKTRGQQVTLRCSPISGHKSVSWYQQVLGQGPQFIFQYYEKEERGRGNFPDRFSARQFPNYSSELNVNALLLGDSALYLCASSLGHSTEAFFGQGTRLTVV.

The chain recombines TRBV7-3 with TRBJ2-7; 11 bases are a match to TRBD2. This CDR3 contains 14 residues. After removal of 5 bases from V and 3 bases from J, the junction contained 3 bases not matched to a gene. CDR1 is SGHTA, CDR2 FQGTGA, per germline. Here the CDR3 reads CASSLLAGGYEQYF. The CDR3 nucleotides read TGTGCCAGCAGCCTCCTAGCGGGAGGCTACGAGCAGTACTTC.

This clonotype was seen repeatedly, ten times or more. The chain joins TRBV5-1 to TRBJ2-1; TRBD1 agrees at 10 bases. The V gene's germline CDR1 is SGHRS and CDR2 YFSETQ. The CDR3 runs to 15 residues. V was pared by 3 bases and J by 6 bases, with 6 bases of the junction left unmatched. CDR3 region: CASSSDRGPGNEQFF. CDR3 in DNA: TGCGCCAGCAGCTCCGACAGGGGGCCGGGCAATGAGCAGTTCTTC.

The V call is TRBV7-9, the J call TRBJ2-1, with D uncertain. The germline V gene encodes CDR1 SEHNR and CDR2 FQNEAQ (reference sequence). The CDR3 consists of 12 residues. Trimming shortened V by 5 bases and J by 5 bases, and 7 bases separated the two germline ends. For the CDR3, the DNA is TGTGCCAGCAGCCCCGGAAACAATGAGCAGTTCTTC. It specifies CASSPGNNEQFF.

This clonotype was detected ten times or more. The rearrangement joins TRBV6-5 to TRBJ2-2, with D uncertain. Germline CDR1 MNHEY, CDR2 SVGAGI. This CDR3 has 14 amino acids. V lost 5 bases and J lost 8, with 15 bases in between. The CDR3 nucleotides read TGTGCCAGCAGTACACGGGTATCGACGGGGGAGCTGTTTTTT. Encoded protein: CASSTRVSTGELFF.